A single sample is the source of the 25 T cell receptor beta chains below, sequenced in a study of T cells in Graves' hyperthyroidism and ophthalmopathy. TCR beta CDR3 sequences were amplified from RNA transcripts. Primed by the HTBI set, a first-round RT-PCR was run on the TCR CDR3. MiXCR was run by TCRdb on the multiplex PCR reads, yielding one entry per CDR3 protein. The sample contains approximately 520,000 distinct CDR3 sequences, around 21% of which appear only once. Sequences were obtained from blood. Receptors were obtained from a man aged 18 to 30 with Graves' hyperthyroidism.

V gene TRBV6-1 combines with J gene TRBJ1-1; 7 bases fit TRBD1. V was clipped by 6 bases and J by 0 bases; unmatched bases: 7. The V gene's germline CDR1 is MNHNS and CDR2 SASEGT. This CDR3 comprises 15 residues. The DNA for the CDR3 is TGTGCCAGCAGACCTTGGGACAGTTTGAACACTGAAGCTTTCTTT. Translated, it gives CASRPWDSLNTEAFF.

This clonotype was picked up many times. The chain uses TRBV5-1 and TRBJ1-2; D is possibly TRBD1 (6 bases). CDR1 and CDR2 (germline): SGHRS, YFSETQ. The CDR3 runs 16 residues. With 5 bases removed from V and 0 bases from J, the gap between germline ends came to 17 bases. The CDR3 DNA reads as TGCGCCAGCAGTTTCGACAGGCGATTAACTAACTATGGCTACACCTTC. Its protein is CASSFDRRLTNYGYTF. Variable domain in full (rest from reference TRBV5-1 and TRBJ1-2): KAGVTQTPRYLIKTRGQQVTLSCSPISGHRSVSWYQQTPGQGLQFLFEYFSETQRNKGNFPGRFSGRQFSNSRSEMNVSTLELGDSALYLCASSFDRRLTNYGYTFGSGTRLTVV.

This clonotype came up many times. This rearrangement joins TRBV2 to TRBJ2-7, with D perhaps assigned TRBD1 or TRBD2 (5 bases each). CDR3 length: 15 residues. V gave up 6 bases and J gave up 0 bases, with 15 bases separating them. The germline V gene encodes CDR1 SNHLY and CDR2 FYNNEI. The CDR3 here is CASRERGFPSYEQYF. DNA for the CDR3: TGTGCCAGCAGAGAGAGGGGTTTCCCCTCCTACGAGCAGTACTTC.

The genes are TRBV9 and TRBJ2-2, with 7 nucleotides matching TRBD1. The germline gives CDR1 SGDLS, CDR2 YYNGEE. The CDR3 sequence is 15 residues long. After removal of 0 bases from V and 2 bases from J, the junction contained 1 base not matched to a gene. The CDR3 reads CASSVGGGNTGELFF. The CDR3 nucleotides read TGTGCCAGCAGCGTAGGAGGGGGCAACACCGGGGAGCTGTTTTTT.

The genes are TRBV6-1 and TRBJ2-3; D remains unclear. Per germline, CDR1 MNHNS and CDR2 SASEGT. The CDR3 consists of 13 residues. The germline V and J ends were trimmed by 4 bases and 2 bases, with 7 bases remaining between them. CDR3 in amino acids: CASSGGYTDTQYF. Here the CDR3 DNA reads TGTGCCAGCAGTGGGGGATACACAGATACGCAGTATTTT.

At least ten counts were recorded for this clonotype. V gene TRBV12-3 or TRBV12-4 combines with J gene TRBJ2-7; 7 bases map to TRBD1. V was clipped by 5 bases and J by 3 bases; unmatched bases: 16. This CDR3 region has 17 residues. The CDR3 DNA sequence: TGTGCCAGCAGTCTTCTAAGCGAGGGACAGTTTTACTACGAGCAGTACTTC. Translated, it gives CASSLLSEGQFYYEQYF.

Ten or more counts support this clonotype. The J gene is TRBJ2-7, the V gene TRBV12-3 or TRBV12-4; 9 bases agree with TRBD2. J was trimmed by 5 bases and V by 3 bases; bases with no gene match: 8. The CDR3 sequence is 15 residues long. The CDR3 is CASSFWGGGAHEQYF. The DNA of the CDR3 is TGTGCCAGCAGTTTTTGGGGCGGGGGGGCCCACGAGCAGTACTTC.

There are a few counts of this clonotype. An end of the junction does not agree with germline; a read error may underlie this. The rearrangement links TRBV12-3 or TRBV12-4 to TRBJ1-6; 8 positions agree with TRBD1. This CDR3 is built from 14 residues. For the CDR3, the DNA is TGTGCCAGCAGTCCGGGACAGGAGAATTCACCCCCCCACTTT. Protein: CASSPGQENSPPHF.

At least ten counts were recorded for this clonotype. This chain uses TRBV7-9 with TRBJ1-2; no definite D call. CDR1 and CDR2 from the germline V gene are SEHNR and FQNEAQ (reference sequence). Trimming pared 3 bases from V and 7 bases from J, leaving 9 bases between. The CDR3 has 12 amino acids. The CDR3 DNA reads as TGTGCCAGCAGCTTGGGGAGTGTTGGCTACACCTTC. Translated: CASSLGSVGYTF.

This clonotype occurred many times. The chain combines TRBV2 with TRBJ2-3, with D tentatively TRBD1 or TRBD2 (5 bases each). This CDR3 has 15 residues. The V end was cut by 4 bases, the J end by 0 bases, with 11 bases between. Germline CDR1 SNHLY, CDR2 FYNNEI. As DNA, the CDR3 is TGTGCCAGCAGTGTTGGGGGAACTAGCACAGATACGCAGTATTTT. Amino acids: CASSVGGTSTDTQYF.

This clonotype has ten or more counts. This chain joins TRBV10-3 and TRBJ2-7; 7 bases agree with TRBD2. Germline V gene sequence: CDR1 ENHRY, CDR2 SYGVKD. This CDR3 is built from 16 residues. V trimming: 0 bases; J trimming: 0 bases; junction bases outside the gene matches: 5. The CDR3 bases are TGTGCCATCAGTGAGTCCGGGGGGACCTCCTCCTACGAGCAGTACTTC. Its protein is CAISESGGTSSYEQYF.

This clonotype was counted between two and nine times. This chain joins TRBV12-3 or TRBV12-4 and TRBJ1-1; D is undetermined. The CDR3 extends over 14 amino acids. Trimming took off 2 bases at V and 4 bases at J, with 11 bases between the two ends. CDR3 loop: CASSLFNLGTEAFF. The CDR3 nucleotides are TGTGCCAGCAGTTTATTCAATCTAGGCACTGAAGCTTTCTTT.

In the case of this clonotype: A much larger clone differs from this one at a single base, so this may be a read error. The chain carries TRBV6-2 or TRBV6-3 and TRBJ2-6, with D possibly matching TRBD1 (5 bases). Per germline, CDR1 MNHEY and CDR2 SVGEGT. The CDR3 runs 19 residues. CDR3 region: CASSYSTDQIPSGADVLTF. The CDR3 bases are TGTGCCAGCAGTTACTCGACTGATCAGATACCCTCTGGGGCCGACGTCCTGACTTTC.

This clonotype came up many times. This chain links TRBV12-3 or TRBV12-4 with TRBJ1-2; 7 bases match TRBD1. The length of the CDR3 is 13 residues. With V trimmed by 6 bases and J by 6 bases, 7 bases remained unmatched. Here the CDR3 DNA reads TGTGCCAGCAGCCTACGACAGGGAGATGGCTACACCTTC. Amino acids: CASSLRQGDGYTF.

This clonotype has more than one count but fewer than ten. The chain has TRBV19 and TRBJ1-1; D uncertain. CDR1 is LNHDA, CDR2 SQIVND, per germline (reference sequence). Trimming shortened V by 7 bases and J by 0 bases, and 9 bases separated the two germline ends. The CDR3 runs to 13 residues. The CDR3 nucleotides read TGTGCCAGTAACAGTTTCATGAACACTGAAGCTTTCTTT. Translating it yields CASNSFMNTEAFF.

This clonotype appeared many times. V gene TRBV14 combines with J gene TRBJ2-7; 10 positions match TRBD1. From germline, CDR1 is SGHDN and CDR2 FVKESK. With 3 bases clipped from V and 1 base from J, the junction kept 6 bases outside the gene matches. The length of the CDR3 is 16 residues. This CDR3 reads CASSQYPGQGSYEQYF. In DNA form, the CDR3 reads TGTGCCAGCAGCCAGTACCCGGGACAGGGGTCCTACGAGCAGTACTTC.

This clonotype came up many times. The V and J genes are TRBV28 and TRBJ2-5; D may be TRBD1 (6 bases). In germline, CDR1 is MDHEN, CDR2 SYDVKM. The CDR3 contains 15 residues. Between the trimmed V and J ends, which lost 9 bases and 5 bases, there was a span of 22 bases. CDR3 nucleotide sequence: TGTGCCAGTACCTCAGGGTGGGGGCCCGGGGAGACCCAGTACTTC. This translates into CASTSGWGPGETQYF.

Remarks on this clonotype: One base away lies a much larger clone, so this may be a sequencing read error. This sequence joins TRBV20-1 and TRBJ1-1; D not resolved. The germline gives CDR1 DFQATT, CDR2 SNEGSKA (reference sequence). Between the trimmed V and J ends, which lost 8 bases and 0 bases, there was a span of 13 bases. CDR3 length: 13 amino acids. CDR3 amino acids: CSRKIDMNTEAFF. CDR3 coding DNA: TGCAGTCGGAAGATTGATATGAACACTGAAGCTTTCTTT.

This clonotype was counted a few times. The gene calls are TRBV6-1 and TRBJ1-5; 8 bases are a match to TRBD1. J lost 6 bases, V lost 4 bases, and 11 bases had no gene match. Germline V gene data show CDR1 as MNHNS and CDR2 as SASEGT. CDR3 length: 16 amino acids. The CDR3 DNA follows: TGTGCCAGCAGTGGGCCAGGGACAGGTCGAAGTCAGCCCCAGCATTTT. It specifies CASSGPGTGRSQPQHF.

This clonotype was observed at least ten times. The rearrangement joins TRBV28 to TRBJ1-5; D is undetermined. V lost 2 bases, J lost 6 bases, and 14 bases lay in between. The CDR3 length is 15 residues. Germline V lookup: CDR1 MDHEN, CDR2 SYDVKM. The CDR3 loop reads CASSLSLAESQPQHF. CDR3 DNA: TGTGCCAGCAGTTTAAGCCTGGCGGAGAGTCAGCCCCAGCATTTT.

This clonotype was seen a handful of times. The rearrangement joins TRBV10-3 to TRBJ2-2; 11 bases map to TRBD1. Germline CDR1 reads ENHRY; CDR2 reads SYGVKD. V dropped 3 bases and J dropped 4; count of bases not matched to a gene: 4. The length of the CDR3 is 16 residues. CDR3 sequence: CAISEPGQGGTGELFF. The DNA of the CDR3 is TGTGCCATCAGTGAACCGGGACAGGGGGGCACCGGGGAGCTGTTTTTT.

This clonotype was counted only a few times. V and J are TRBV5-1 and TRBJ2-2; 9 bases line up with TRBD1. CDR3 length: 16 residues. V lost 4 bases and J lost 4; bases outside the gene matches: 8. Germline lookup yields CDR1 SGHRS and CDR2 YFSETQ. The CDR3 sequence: CASSPGQGWTTGELFF. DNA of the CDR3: TGCGCCAGCAGCCCGGGACAGGGCTGGACCACCGGGGAGCTGTTTTTT.

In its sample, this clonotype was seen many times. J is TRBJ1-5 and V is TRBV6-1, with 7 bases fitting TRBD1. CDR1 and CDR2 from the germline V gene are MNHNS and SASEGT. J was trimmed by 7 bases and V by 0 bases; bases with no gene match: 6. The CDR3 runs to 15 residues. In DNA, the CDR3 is TGTGCCAGCAGTGAAGCTCCCGACAGGGTACAGCCCCAGCATTTT. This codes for CASSEAPDRVQPQHF.

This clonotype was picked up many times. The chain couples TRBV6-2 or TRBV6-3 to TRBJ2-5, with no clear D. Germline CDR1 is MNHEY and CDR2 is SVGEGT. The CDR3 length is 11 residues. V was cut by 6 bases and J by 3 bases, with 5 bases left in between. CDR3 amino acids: CASRREETQYF. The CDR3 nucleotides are TGTGCCAGCAGACGGGAAGAGACCCAGTACTTC.

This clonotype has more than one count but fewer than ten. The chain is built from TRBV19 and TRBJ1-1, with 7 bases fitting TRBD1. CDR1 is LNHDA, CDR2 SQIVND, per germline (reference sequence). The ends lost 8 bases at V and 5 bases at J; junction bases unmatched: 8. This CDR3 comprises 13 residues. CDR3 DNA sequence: TGTGCCAGTGCACCTCAACAGGGGACTGAAGCTTTCTTT. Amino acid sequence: CASAPQQGTEAFF.